Listed below are T cell receptor beta chains from one sample, sequenced in a study of T cell responses to AZD1222 COVID-19 vaccine. Produced via immunoSEQ multiplex PCR; TCRdb's table is partial and in-frame only. Altogether roughly 120,000 clones are present, approximately 90% being singletons, with the ten largest covering roughly 1.6%. The sample was peripheral blood, taken 28 days after the second AZD1222 dose. These receptors originate from an adult who received the AZD1222 COVID-19 vaccine. The CDR3 runs from the conserved cysteine through the conserved F or W. A D gene is named only where the DNA matches it firmly. Clone size is not always given. Where it is, it says once, few, many or a class for expanded clones.

D | J | size | V | CDR3 | DNA
NA | TRBJ1-1 | NA | TRBV7-8 | CASSQTTGQGVAFF | TGTGCCAGCAGCCAAACTACGGGTCAGGGTGTAGCTTTCTTT
TRBD1 | TRBJ1-4 | NA | TRBV12-3/TRBV12-4 | CASTTGTNEKLFF | TGTGCCAGCACGACAGGGACTAATGAAAAACTGTTTTTT
NA | TRBJ1-3 | NA | TRBV18 | CASSPAGNGGNTIYF | TGTGCCAGCTCACCAGCAGGGAACGGTGGAAACACCATATATTTT
TRBD1 | TRBJ2-3 | NA | TRBV2 | CASSEGGQGQPTDTQYF | TGTGCCAGCAGTGAAGGGGGACAGGGTCAGCCCACAGATACGCAGTATTTT
NA | TRBJ1-5 | NA | TRBV6-4 | CASSSSGNQPQHF | TGTGCCAGCAGCAGTAGTGGCAATCAGCCCCAGCATTTT
NA | TRBJ2-3 | NA | TRBV5-1 | CASSSDMSDRQYF | TGCGCCAGCAGCTCGGACATGTCAGATAGGCAGTATTTT
NA | TRBJ1-1 | NA | TRBV7-9 | CASSSSYEAFF | TGTGCCAGCAGCTCCAGCTATGAAGCTTTCTTT
TRBD1 | TRBJ2-7 | NA | TRBV6-5 | CASGLFAGTGDEQYF | TGTGCCAGCGGACTCTTCGCCGGGACAGGTGACGAGCAGTACTTC
TRBD1 | TRBJ1-4 | NA | TRBV2 | CASSDDRGTNEKLFF | TGTGCCAGCAGTGATGACAGGGGAACTAATGAAAAACTGTTTTTT
NA | TRBJ2-2 | NA | TRBV19 | CASSWRATNTGELFF | TGTGCCAGTAGTTGGCGGGCGACGAACACCGGGGAGCTGTTTTTT
TRBD2 | TRBJ2-1 | NA | TRBV14 | CASSPQAGDYNEQFF | TGTGCCAGCAGCCCTCAAGCGGGGGACTACAATGAGCAGTTCTTC
TRBD2 | TRBJ2-7 | NA | TRBV6-1 | CASSEGLAGGYEQYF | TGTGCCAGCAGTGAAGGACTAGCGGGAGGCTACGAGCAGTACTTC
TRBD1 | TRBJ2-1 | NA | TRBV29-1 | CSARDRSYNEQFF | TGCAGCGCCCGGGACAGATCCTACAATGAGCAGTTCTTC
TRBD2 | TRBJ2-7 | NA | TRBV15 | CATSSLEGLAGRHTYEQYF | TGTGCCACCAGCAGTCTTGAGGGACTAGCGGGGCGACATACCTACGAGCAGTACTTC
NA | TRBJ1-2 | NA | TRBV5-1 | CASSLEGKYGYTF | TGCGCCAGCAGCTTGGAAGGGAAGTATGGCTACACCTTC
NA | TRBJ1-2 | NA | TRBV7-9 | CASSQGSGNYGYTF | TGTGCCAGCAGTCAAGGGTCGGGAAACTATGGCTACACCTTC
NA | TRBJ2-2 | NA | TRBV14 | CASSQRYATGELFF | TGTGCCAGCAGCCAAAGATATGCTACCGGGGAGCTGTTTTTT
NA | TRBJ1-1 | NA | TRBV5-1 | CASSSSRGNTEAFF | TGCGCCAGCAGCTCTAGCAGGGGGAACACTGAAGCTTTCTTT
NA | TRBJ2-1 | once | TRBV21-1 | CASSGTSGSRIEQFF | TGTGCCAGCAGCGGGACTAGCGGGAGTAGGATTGAGCAGTTCTTC
TRBD1 | TRBJ2-3 | NA | TRBV4-1 | CASSPRDSRRDTQYF | TGCGCCAGCAGCCCACGGGACAGTCGGAGGGATACGCAGTATTTT
NA | TRBJ1-2 | NA | TRBV5-1 | CASSLVQGGGYTF | TGCGCCAGCAGCTTGGTACAGGGTGGCGGCTACACCTTC
TRBD1 | TRBJ2-7 | NA | TRBV2 | CASSEGGGQFYEQYF | TGTGCCAGCAGTGAAGGAGGGGGCCAATTCTACGAGCAGTACTTC
NA | TRBJ2-5 | NA | TRBV7-2 | CATKQAAGIETQYF | TGTGCCACCAAGCAAGCGGCCGGTATCGAGACCCAGTACTTC
TRBD2 | TRBJ2-1 | NA | TRBV9 | CASSVTTGPSGHEQFF | TGTGCCAGCAGCGTCACTACAGGACCTAGCGGCCATGAGCAGTTCTTC
NA | TRBJ2-3 | NA | TRBV7-2 | CASSLIDDTDTQYF | TGTGCCAGCAGCTTAATCGACGACACAGATACGCAGTATTTT
TRBD1 | TRBJ2-2 | NA | TRBV27 | CASSPPGQGGNCAGELFF | TGTGCCAGCAGCCCTCCCGGACAGGGGGGGAATTGCGCCGGGGAGCTGTTTTTT
TRBD2 | TRBJ2-1 | NA | TRBV29-1 | CSAPLAGVYNEQFF | TGCAGCGCTCCACTAGCGGGAGTATACAATGAGCAGTTCTTC
NA | TRBJ1-1 | NA | TRBV6-5 | CASSRYQGHAFF | TGTGCCAGCAGCCGCTATCAGGGGCATGCTTTCTTT
NA | TRBJ2-1 | NA | TRBV7-3 | CASSLTASYNEQFF | TGTGCCAGCAGCTTAACGGCGTCCTACAATGAGCAGTTCTTC
TRBD2 | TRBJ2-1 | NA | TRBV10-3 | CAIKAPGTSGGNEQFF | TGTGCCATCAAAGCGCCCGGGACTAGCGGAGGAAATGAGCAGTTCTTC
NA | TRBJ1-6 | many | TRBV13 | CASSSPLGSPLHF | TGTGCCAGCAGCTCCCCCTTGGGTTCACCCCTCCACTTT